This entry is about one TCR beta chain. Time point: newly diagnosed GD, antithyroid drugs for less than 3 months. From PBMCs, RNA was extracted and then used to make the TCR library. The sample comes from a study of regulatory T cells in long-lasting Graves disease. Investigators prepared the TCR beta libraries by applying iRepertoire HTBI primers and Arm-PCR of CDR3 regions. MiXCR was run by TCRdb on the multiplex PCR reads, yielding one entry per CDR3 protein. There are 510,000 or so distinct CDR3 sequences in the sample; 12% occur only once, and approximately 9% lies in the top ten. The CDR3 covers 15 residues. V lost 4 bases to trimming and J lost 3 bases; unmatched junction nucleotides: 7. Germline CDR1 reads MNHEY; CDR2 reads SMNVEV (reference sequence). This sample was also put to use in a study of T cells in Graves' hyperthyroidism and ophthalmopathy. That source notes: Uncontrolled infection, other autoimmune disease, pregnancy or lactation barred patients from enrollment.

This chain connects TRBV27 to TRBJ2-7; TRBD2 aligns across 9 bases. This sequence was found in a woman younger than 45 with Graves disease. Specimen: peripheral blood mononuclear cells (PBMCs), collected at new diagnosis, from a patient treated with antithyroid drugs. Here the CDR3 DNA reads TGTGCCAGCAGTTCCCCGCTAGCGGGACGCTACGAGCAGTACTTC. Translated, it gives CASSSPLAGRYEQYF.